This T cell receptor (beta chain) emerged from a study of blood T cell repertoires in COVID-19 (dated by TCRdb to 2019 to 2021). About the investigation overall: Collaborator samples came from the United States, Italy and Spain and covered acute and convalescent phases of COVID-19. Samples were obtained from the ongoing ImmuneRACE study (first 160 participants) and from 950 to 1,500 subjects provided by 6 global collaborators. The dataset comprised deeply sampled blood TCRbeta repertoires from subjects exposed to, actively infected with, or recovered from COVID-19. The repertoires were made available in a free public database intended to serve as a resource for research on the immune response to SARS-CoV-2. The sample metadata nearly always contained a de-identified subject ID, COVID-19 status, age in years and sex. Where available, HLA class I and class II types were taken from metadata supplied by the sample provider and were not determined by assay-based typing. The prospective study material was composed of cDNA or gDNA derived from T cells, B-cell-depleted T cells, or PBMCs.

The collaborating institutions used their own protocols to collect whole blood in K2EDTA tubes. For TCRbeta analysis, collaborator samples were shipped as frozen whole blood, as isolated PBMCs, or as DNA extracted from either sample type. Turning to this clone: It lacks a known antigen. No base qualities exist here, and no much larger clone lies one base off it.

TCRbeta CDR3 regions were amplified from genomic DNA using the immunoSEQ Assay, a bias-controlled multiplex PCR. In the source study's methods: Within the assay, amplification of reference gene primers was used to estimate how many nucleated cells each sample contained. To quantify the absolute abundance of each unique TCRbeta CDR3 rearrangement, sequence reads were collapsed and filtered. For each sample, productive Simpson clonality was calculated by taking the square root of Simpson's diversity index across productive rearrangements. TCRdb provides this immuneACCESS table in a form limited to in-frame rearrangements. Some clones are lacking; in checked studies, under half of them reflect an unresolved V gene, and why the rest are absent is not known. V, J and clone size reflect that table, while D and trimming were determined from the DNA. Present in this sample are around 250,000 clones, approximately 86% of which were seen just once. The ten top clones hold about 3.4% of the sample.

The germline V gene (reference sequence) provides CDR1 LNHDA and CDR2 SQIVND. The CDR3 runs 14 residues from the cysteine to the phenylalanine. The CDR3 DNA has 42 bases and is translated from base 1. Here V drops 3 bases and J drops 8 bases, and the junction holds 5 bases not matched to any gene. Broad study findings and their caveats: The quantity of clinical and demographic metadata differed by source and by participant and was supplied without curation.

The TCR comes from a woman in her late teens or twenties with acute or convalescent COVID-19. The sequenced material came from peripheral blood. The chain uses TRBV19 and TRBJ1-3; 9 bases in the junction line up with TRBD1. The DNA is TGTGCCAGTAGTATCGGACAGGGGAGTCACACCATATATTTT. It translates as CASSIGQGSHTIYF.